This T cell receptor (beta chain) was identified in a study of blood T cell repertoires in COVID-19. As for the study in general: Sites across the United States, Italy and Spain contributed samples from acute and convalescent COVID-19. The cDNA or gDNA used as material had been derived from T cells, B-cell-depleted T cells, or PBMCs.

Germline V gives CDR1 SGHTA, CDR2 FQGNSA. With 5 bases removed from V and 8 bases from J, the gap between germline ends came to 9 bases. This CDR3 has 11 amino acids. Original processing methods: Reference gene primers were amplified, and this amplification served to estimate nucleated cell counts. Sequenced by immunoSEQ multiplex PCR; TCRdb stores in-frame clones only, minus some. V and J calls and clone size follow that table, whereas D and trimming were derived from the DNA. The data hold some 260,000 clones, with 60% to 75% observed a single time. This sequence was found in a woman aged 80 or over with acute or convalescent COVID-19. This chain connects TRBV7-2 to TRBJ1-2; D is unresolved. The sequenced sample was peripheral blood. CDR3 residues: CASSLASGYTF. The CDR3 DNA follows: TGTGCCAGCAGCCTCGCGAGCGGCTACACCTTC.